The 31 T cell receptor beta chains presented below share a single source sample, sequenced in a study of long-term antiretroviral therapy in people with HIV. The assay, immunoSEQ v3.0, was run at survey level. The table came from immunoSEQ multiplex PCR; TCRdb's copy has only in-frame clones and leaves some out. The sample yields around 21,000 clones, 70% to 90% seen once. The sequencing here drew on unsorted PBMCs, taken 2.3 years after starting antiretroviral therapy. These receptors all come from a man aged 55 to 70 with HIV.

The gene calls are TRBV4-1 and TRBJ1-1; the D gene is possibly TRBD1 (5 bases). CDR1 is MGHRA, CDR2 YSYEKL, per germline. Trimming removed 3 bases at V and 7 bases at J, with 12 bases between. The CDR3 totals 13 residues. The CDR3 DNA reads TGCGCCAGCAGCCAGGGAGGGACTCTTGAAGCTTTCTTT. This sequence encodes CASSQGGTLEAFF.

This clone has only a few counts. CDR3 nucleotides: TGCGCCAGCCATTCAGGGTCGGGCTATGGCTACACCTTC. It specifies CASHSGSGYGYTF. This chain joins TRBV10-2 and TRBJ1-2; D is possibly TRBD1 (5 bases). Trimming stripped 8 bases from V and 4 bases from J, with 14 bases between. CDR1 and CDR2 from the germline V gene are WSHSY and SAAADI. CDR3 size: 13 residues.

This clone was found once. This sequence joins TRBV5-1 and TRBJ2-5; 12 nucleotides match TRBD2. Germline assignment: CDR1 SGHRS and CDR2 YFSETQ. Trimming at V came to 4 bases and at J to 3 bases, leaving 7 bases not matched to a gene. CDR3 length: 16 residues. As DNA, the CDR3 is TGCGCCAGCAGCCGGGAGCCTAGCGGGAGGGAAGAGACCCAGTACTTC. It specifies CASSREPSGREETQYF.

The CDR3 protein is CASSLDGGEKLFF. In nucleotides, the CDR3 is TGTGCCAGCAGCTTAGACGGAGGAGAAAAACTGTTTTTT. The V and J genes are TRBV11-2 and TRBJ1-4; D is unclear. The germline CDR1 and CDR2 sequences are SGHAT and FQNNGV. Trimming cost V 0 bases and J 8 bases, with 7 bases left between them. This CDR3 contains 13 residues.

V gene TRBV6-6 combines with J gene TRBJ2-2; either TRBD1 or TRBD2 may supply D (5 bases each). The CDR3 length is 14 residues. The germline V gene encodes CDR1 MNHNY and CDR2 SVGAGI (reference sequence). Trimming took off 4 bases at V and 4 bases at J, with 10 bases between the two ends. Here the CDR3 DNA reads TGTGCCAGCAGTTCCGGGACCCTCACCGGGGAGCTGTTTTTT. This sequence encodes CASSSGTLTGELFF.

A few counts support this clone. The chain recombines TRBV2 with TRBJ2-3; TRBD1 aligns across 9 bases. CDR1 SNHLY and CDR2 FYNNEI come from the germline V gene. The CDR3 has 14 residues. After removal of 5 bases from V and 2 bases from J, the junction contained 2 bases not matched to a gene. The CDR3 sequence is CASSRTGATDTQYF. Here the CDR3 DNA reads TGTGCCAGCAGTAGGACAGGGGCCACAGATACGCAGTATTTT.

The rearrangement joins TRBV18 to TRBJ2-7; 8 bases are a match to TRBD2. Germline-derived CDR1 and CDR2 are KGHSH and LQKENI. Losses at the gene ends were 2 bases for V and 2 bases for J; bases not matched to a gene: 2. This CDR3 has 14 amino acids. This chain's CDR3 is CASSPGLATYEQYF. The CDR3 region has the DNA TGTGCCAGCTCACCAGGACTAGCCACCTACGAGCAGTACTTC.

This chain joins TRBV2 and TRBJ2-3; no definite D call. CDR3 length: 12 amino acids. V was shortened by 7 bases and J by 3 bases, with 8 bases between the two germline ends. Looked up from germline, CDR1 is SNHLY and CDR2 is FYNNEI. The CDR3 loop reads CASTGRTDTQYF. The CDR3 DNA sequence: TGTGCCAGCACGGGCCGGACAGATACGCAGTATTTT.

This sequence joins TRBV5-5 and TRBJ1-2, with 7 bases fitting TRBD1. V trimming: 3 bases; J trimming: 2 bases; junction bases outside the gene matches: 4. Looked up from germline, CDR1 is SGHKS and CDR2 is YYEKEE (reference sequence). CDR3 length: 14 amino acids. The CDR3 DNA follows: TGTGCCAGCAGCTGGATGGACAGGAACTATGGCTACACCTTC. Protein sequence: CASSWMDRNYGYTF.

This chain uses TRBV7-2 with TRBJ1-2; D gene uncertain. Trimming cost V 5 bases and J 0 bases, with 13 bases left between them. The CDR3 is 15 residues long. Germline CDR1 SGHTA, CDR2 FQGNSA. CDR3 DNA sequence: TGTGCCAGCAGCCAAGGACCGAAAGCTAACTATGGCTACACCTTC. Translation: CASSQGPKANYGYTF.

A few counts support this clone. The genes are TRBV6-1 and TRBJ2-7, with 7 nucleotides matching TRBD1. Looked up from germline, CDR1 is MNHNS and CDR2 is SASEGT. After removal of 0 bases from V and 3 bases from J, the junction contained 14 bases not matched to a gene. CDR3 length: 18 residues. CDR3 residues: CASSEAAYAVAGGYEQYF. DNA for the CDR3: TGTGCCAGCAGTGAAGCAGCTTATGCGGTGGCAGGGGGCTACGAGCAGTACTTC.

In DNA form, the CDR3 reads TGCAGCGTCAGGACAGGGTCACACTATGGCTACACCTTC. Its protein is CSVRTGSHYGYTF. The J gene is TRBJ1-2, the V gene TRBV29-1; 8 nucleotides line up with TRBD1. This CDR3 region has 13 residues. Germline V gives CDR1 SQVTM, CDR2 ANQGSEA. The V and J ends lost 6 bases and 3 bases, in that order; junction bases with no gene match: 6. Filled out from reference TRBV29-1 and TRBJ1-2, the complete variable domain reads SAVISQKPSRDICQRGTSLTIQCQVDSQVTMMFWYRQQPGQSLTLIATANQGSEATYESGFVIDKFPISRPNLTFSTLTVSNMSPEDSSIYLCSVRTGSHYGYTFGSGTRLTVV.

The chain recombines TRBV10-3 with TRBJ1-2; 8 bases match TRBD1. CDR3 length equals 15 residues. Germline trimming cut 8 bases from V and 4 bases from J; bases unmatched to any gene: 12. Germline CDR1 is ENHRY and CDR2 is SYGVKD. The CDR3 region has the DNA TGTGCCATCCCCGAGGGACAGGCAAAATGCTATGGCTACACCTTC. Translating it yields CAIPEGQAKCYGYTF.

The V call is TRBV6-5, the J call TRBJ2-7, with 8 bases identical to TRBD2. The V segment lost 6 bases and the J segment 0 bases; nucleotides outside the gene matches: 7. The germline V gene encodes CDR1 MNHEY and CDR2 SVGAGI. This CDR3 is 15 amino acids long. The CDR3 here is CASSSGGRSSYEQYF. The CDR3 coding sequence is TGTGCCAGCAGCAGCGGGGGTCGTAGCTCCTACGAGCAGTACTTC.

This clone was counted a single time. The J gene is TRBJ1-2, the V gene TRBV18, with D possibly TRBD1 on 6 matching bases. The V gene lost 3 bases and the J gene lost 7 bases, with 12 bases spanning the gap. Germline CDR1 KGHSH, CDR2 LQKENI. The CDR3 consists of 13 residues. CDR3 DNA: TGTGCCAGCTCACCTGACAGGTTAAGTGGCTACACCTTC. It translates to CASSPDRLSGYTF.

V usage is TRBV6-1 and J usage is TRBJ1-1; D not certain. The V and J ends lost 0 bases and 0 bases respectively, with 8 bases between them. The V gene's germline CDR1 is MNHNS and CDR2 SASEGT. The CDR3 length is 15 residues. In DNA form, the CDR3 reads TGTGCCAGCAGTGAAGCGCCGGGGATGAACACTGAAGCTTTCTTT. Amino acids: CASSEAPGMNTEAFF.

The rearrangement links TRBV5-1 to TRBJ2-1; 11 bases match TRBD2. J lost 7 bases, V lost 2 bases, and 8 bases had no gene match. The CDR3 loop spans 16 amino acids. CDR1 and CDR2 from the germline V gene are SGHRS and YFSETQ. CDR3 DNA sequence: TGCGCCAGCAGCTTCTTAGCGGGAGGGGTAGTGAATGAGCAGTTCTTC. As protein: CASSFLAGGVVNEQFF.

This clone showed up just a few times. This chain uses TRBV6-5 with TRBJ2-5, with 8 nucleotides matching TRBD1. Unmatched junction bases numbered 12, after V lost 7 bases and J lost 5 bases. The CDR3 consists of 15 residues. The germline V gene encodes CDR1 MNHEY and CDR2 SVGAGI. The CDR3 bases are TGTGCCAGCAAACTGGGGACAGGTTCAGGGGAGACCCAGTACTTC. It translates to CASKLGTGSGETQYF.

This clone appeared once. The V gene is TRBV5-1, the J gene TRBJ1-2; D is possibly TRBD1 (6 bases). Trimming took 7 bases from V and 2 from J, leaving 15 bases between them. Germline CDR1 is SGHRS and CDR2 is YFSETQ. The CDR3 runs 14 residues. Here the CDR3 reads CASAKGDQNYGYTF. The CDR3 DNA reads TGCGCCAGCGCAAAGGGGGATCAAAACTATGGCTACACCTTC.

The V and J genes are TRBV7-9 and TRBJ1-1; possible D gene TRBD1, 5 bases. This CDR3 comprises 13 residues. The ends were cut back, 5 bases at V and 2 bases at J, with 9 bases in the middle. Germline loops: CDR1 SEHNR, CDR2 FQNEAQ (reference sequence). The CDR3 spells CASSVTDNTEAFF. CDR3 DNA sequence: TGTGCCAGCAGCGTGACAGATAACACTGAAGCTTTCTTT.

This chain connects TRBV14 to TRBJ2-1; D perhaps matches TRBD2 (6 bases). The CDR3 totals 15 residues. V lost 1 base and J lost 5, with 12 bases in between. Germline CDR1 reads SGHDN; CDR2 reads FVKESK. The CDR3 coding sequence is TGTGCCAGCAGCCAAGGGCTAGCGAGAAACAATGAGCAGTTCTTC. It codes for CASSQGLARNNEQFF.

The chain couples TRBV28 to TRBJ2-6; D is possibly TRBD1 or TRBD2 (5 bases each). From germline, CDR1 is MDHEN and CDR2 SYDVKM. Trimming removed 7 bases from V and 4 bases from J, with 14 bases in between. The length of the CDR3 is 15 residues. The CDR3 is CASTSGAGGANVLTF. The DNA for the CDR3 is TGTGCCAGCACCTCCGGGGCTGGGGGGGCCAACGTCCTGACTTTC.

This clone was counted only a few times. The chain links TRBV9 to TRBJ1-3; possible D gene TRBD1, 5 bases. Germline assignment: CDR1 SGDLS and CDR2 YYNGEE. The V and J ends lost 4 bases and 4 bases respectively, with 24 bases between them. This CDR3 contains 18 residues. The CDR3 DNA sequence: TGTGCCAGCAGCCCGAACCGGGAGCCCAGGGTGCTGGGAAACACCATATATTTT. Translation: CASSPNREPRVLGNTIYF. Looking up the rest from reference TRBV9 and TRBJ1-3 gives the full variable domain: DSGVTQTPKHLITATGQRVTLRCSPRSGDLSVYWYQQSLDQGLQFLIQYYNGEERAKGNILERFSAQQFPDLHSELNLSSLELGDSALYFCASSPNREPRVLGNTIYFGEGSWLTVV.

The V call is TRBV5-6, the J call TRBJ2-7; 7 bases line up with TRBD2. The V and J ends lost 1 base and 5 bases, in that order; junction bases with no gene match: 6. The germline gives CDR1 SGHDT, CDR2 YYEEEE. This CDR3 is 14 amino acids long. The CDR3 protein is CASSLSGGRHEQYF. The CDR3 DNA follows: TGTGCCAGCAGCTTGTCGGGAGGCCGCCACGAGCAGTACTTC.

The CDR3 loop is CASSIGQGSREQYF. The CDR3 DNA reads as TGTGCCAGCAGCATAGGACAGGGTTCTCGTGAGCAGTACTTC. V and J are TRBV5-5 and TRBJ2-7, with 8 bases matching TRBD1. There are 14 residues in the CDR3. CDR1 and CDR2 (germline): SGHKS, YYEKEE (reference sequence). V shed 4 bases, J shed 7 bases, and the junction held 10 bases outside the gene matches.

The V and J genes are TRBV5-6 and TRBJ2-5, with TRBD2 matching over 9 bases. Germline V gene sequence: CDR1 SGHDT, CDR2 YYEEEE. The V segment lost 4 bases and the J segment 5 bases; nucleotides outside the gene matches: 9. This CDR3 is 15 amino acids long. The CDR3 DNA reads TGTGCCAGCAGCCTCGGGCGGGAGGGGTCGGAGACCCAGTACTTC. It encodes CASSLGREGSETQYF.

This chain joins TRBV5-1 and TRBJ1-1; TRBD1 is a possible D gene (6 bases). V shed 4 bases and J shed 1 base, with 11 bases lying between them. Germline assignment: CDR1 SGHRS and CDR2 YFSETQ. This CDR3 contains 14 residues. CDR3 region: CASSARGPNTEAFF. In DNA form, the CDR3 reads TGCGCCAGCAGCGCCAGGGGCCCGAACACTGAAGCTTTCTTT.

V is TRBV5-4 and J is TRBJ1-1; D gene uncertain. The V end lost 1 base, the J end lost 5 bases, and 15 bases lay between the germline ends. The CDR3 consists of 15 residues. Germline V gene sequence: CDR1 SGHNT, CDR2 YYREEE (reference sequence). This CDR3 is CASSLRKIGRTEAFF. CDR3 in DNA: TGTGCCAGCAGCTTGCGGAAAATAGGCAGGACTGAAGCTTTCTTT.

This chain connects TRBV6-5 to TRBJ2-5, with 12 bases aligning to TRBD2. The V gene end was trimmed by 5 bases and the J gene end by 5 bases; junction bases not matched to a gene: 6. The CDR3 is 15 residues long. Germline CDR1 and CDR2: MNHEY and SVGAGI. DNA of the CDR3: TGTGCCAGCAGTACCCGGACTAGCGGGGCGGAGACCCAGTACTTC. Translating it yields CASSTRTSGAETQYF.

This clone has just a few counts. CDR3 sequence reads: CASSTPLPHEQYF. CDR3 DNA: TGCGCCAGCAGCACACCCCTCCCTCACGAGCAGTACTTC. V and J are TRBV5-1 and TRBJ2-7; D remains ambiguous. Germline CDR1 is SGHRS and CDR2 is YFSETQ. Trimming took off 4 bases at V and 5 bases at J, with 13 bases between the two ends. The CDR3 is 13 residues long.

V gene TRBV15 combines with J gene TRBJ1-5, with D perhaps TRBD1 (5 bases). From germline, CDR1 is LNHNV and CDR2 YYDKDF (reference sequence). The germline V and J ends were trimmed by 0 bases and 4 bases, with 7 bases remaining between them. This CDR3 has 14 amino acids. The CDR3 reads CATSRDSGNQPQHF. For the CDR3, the DNA is TGTGCCACCAGCAGAGATTCAGGGAATCAGCCCCAGCATTTT.